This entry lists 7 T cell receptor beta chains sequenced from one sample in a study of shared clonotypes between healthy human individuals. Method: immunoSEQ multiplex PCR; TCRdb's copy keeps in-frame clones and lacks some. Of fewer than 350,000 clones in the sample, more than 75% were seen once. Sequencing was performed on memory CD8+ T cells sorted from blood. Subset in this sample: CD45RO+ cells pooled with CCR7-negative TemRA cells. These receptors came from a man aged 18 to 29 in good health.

CDR3 protein: CASSPTGQTYEQYF. DNA of the CDR3: TGTGCCAGCTCCCCTACGGGACAGACCTACGAGCAGTACTTC. The V gene is TRBV18, the J gene TRBJ2-7, with 7 positions matching TRBD1. This CDR3 contains 14 residues. Germline V lookup: CDR1 KGHSH, CDR2 LQKENI. J lost 2 bases, V lost 6 bases, and 7 bases had no gene match.

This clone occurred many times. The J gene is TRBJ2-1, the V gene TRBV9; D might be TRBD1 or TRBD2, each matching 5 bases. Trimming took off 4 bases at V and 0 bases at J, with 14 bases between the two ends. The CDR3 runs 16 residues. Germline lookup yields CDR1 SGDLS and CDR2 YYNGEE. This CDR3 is CASSPAGTVSYNEQFF. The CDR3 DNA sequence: TGTGCCAGCAGCCCAGCCGGGACGGTCTCCTACAATGAGCAGTTCTTC.

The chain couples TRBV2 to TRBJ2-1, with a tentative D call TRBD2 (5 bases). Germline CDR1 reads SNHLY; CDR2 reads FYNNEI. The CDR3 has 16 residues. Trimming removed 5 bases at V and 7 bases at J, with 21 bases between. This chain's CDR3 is CASSSLLVATMNEQFF. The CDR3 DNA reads TGTGCCAGCAGTAGCCTACTAGTGGCGACGATGAATGAGCAGTTCTTC.

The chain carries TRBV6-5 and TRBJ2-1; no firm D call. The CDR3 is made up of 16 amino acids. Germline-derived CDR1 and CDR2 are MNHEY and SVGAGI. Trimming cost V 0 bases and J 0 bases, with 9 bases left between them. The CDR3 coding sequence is TGTGCCAGCAGTTACTCTTTATGGAGCTCCTACAATGAGCAGTTCTTC. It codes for CASSYSLWSSYNEQFF.

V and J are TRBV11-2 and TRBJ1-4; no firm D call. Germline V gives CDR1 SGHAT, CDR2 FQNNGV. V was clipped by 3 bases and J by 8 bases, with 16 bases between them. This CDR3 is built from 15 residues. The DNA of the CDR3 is TGTGCCAGCAGCTTTAGCGTGGGAGTAATCGAAAAACTGTTTTTT. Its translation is CASSFSVGVIEKLFF.

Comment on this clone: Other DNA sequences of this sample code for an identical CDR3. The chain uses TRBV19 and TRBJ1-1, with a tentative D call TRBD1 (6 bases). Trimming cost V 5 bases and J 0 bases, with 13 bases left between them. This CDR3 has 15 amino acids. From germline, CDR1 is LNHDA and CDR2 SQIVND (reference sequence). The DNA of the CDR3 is TGTGCCAGTAGTCCCTGGACAGCCATGAACACTGAAGCTTTCTTT. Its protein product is CASSPWTAMNTEAFF.

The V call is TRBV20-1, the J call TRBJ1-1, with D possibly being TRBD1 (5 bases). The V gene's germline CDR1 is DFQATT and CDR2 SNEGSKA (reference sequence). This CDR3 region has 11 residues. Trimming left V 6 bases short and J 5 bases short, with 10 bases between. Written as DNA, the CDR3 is TGCAGTGCCAAGGGGCAAACTGAAGCTTTCTTT. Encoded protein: CSAKGQTEAFF.